One and the same sample provided the 3 T cell receptor beta chains below, sequenced in a study of T-cell memory formation after mild COVID-19 (dated by TCRdb to the early 2020s). Libraries were made using 5' RACE. The run used an Illumina NovaSeq 6000. The raw public reads went through TCRdb reprocessing: fastp at Q25, MiXCR clone calling, in-frame beta chains kept. For every CDR3 protein sequence, its rows merge into one entry that carries the most common genes and DNA. In this sample the table shows 200,000 to 300,000 distinct CDR3 sequences, approximately 15% of which occur a single time. Of the sample, approximately 20% is held by the ten largest clones. The sequenced sample was PBMCs or a T cell subset sorted from them (not recorded which). These receptors were collected from a man aged 18 to 29 who had mild COVID-19 (a few samples of this study predate the infection). The sample titles of this study are shuffled in the database, so cell type and time point are left out; the donor was told from shared clones.

CDR3 nucleotides: TGTGCCAGCAGTTACTATGAGACCCAGTACTTC. This codes for CASSYYETQYF. This chain connects TRBV6-5 to TRBJ2-5; no clear D gene. The CDR3 is 11 residues long. V was trimmed by 1 base and J by 5 bases, leaving 2 bases between them. The germline CDR1 and CDR2 sequences are MNHEY and SVGAGI.

This clonotype occurred a few times. The chain couples TRBV3-1 to TRBJ2-1; D may be TRBD1 (6 bases). CDR1 LGHDT and CDR2 YNNKEL come from the germline V gene (reference sequence). Trimming removed 0 bases at V and 7 bases at J, with 10 bases between. This CDR3 has 14 amino acids. DNA for the CDR3: TGTGCCAGCAGCCAAGATCTCAGGGGAAATGAGCAGTTCTTC. As protein: CASSQDLRGNEQFF.

The chain links TRBV28 to TRBJ2-2; TRBD1 aligns across 10 bases. Per germline, CDR1 MDHEN and CDR2 SYDVKM. The CDR3 loop spans 20 amino acids. J lost 0 bases, V lost 3 bases, and 13 bases had no gene match. The CDR3 spells CASSFERTGGPASNTGELFF. The DNA of the CDR3 is TGTGCCAGCAGTTTTGAGAGGACAGGGGGACCCGCTTCGAACACCGGGGAGCTGTTTTTT.